The subject of this entry is one T cell receptor beta chain. The data were obtained in a study of control samples from healthy donors and cancer patients. Libraries were prepared by immunoSEQ multiplex PCR; TCRdb keeps only in-frame clonotypes and omits some of them. The table includes 100,000 to 150,000 clones, nearly 90% detected once. Germline CDR1 reads LNHDA; CDR2 reads SQIVND (reference sequence). The ends lost 6 bases at V and 6 bases at J; junction bases unmatched: 4. This CDR3 spans 15 amino acids. Sequencing input: PBMCs. This TCR derives from a man in his fifties with head and neck cancer. The chain employs TRBV19 and TRBJ2-1; 14 bases are shared with TRBD2. The CDR3 here is CASRLTSGGANEQFF. The CDR3 bases are TGTGCCAGTAGGCTGACTAGCGGGGGGGCCAATGAGCAGTTCTTC.